This note documents a single TCR beta chain sequence. Using immunoSEQ multiplex PCR, the repertoire was profiled, and TCRdb retains in-frame clones only, with some absent. The table shows about 490,000 clones, with 76% occurring only once. This CDR3 contains 15 residues. V was pared by 2 bases and J by 5 bases, with 6 bases of the junction left unmatched. Germline CDR1 is SGHTA and CDR2 is FQGTGA. This record belongs to a study of shared clonotypes between healthy human individuals. The source of this sequence is a woman between 40 and 50 years old in good health. Some clones in this sample may be carry-over from other donors' samples. Sequenced input: PBMCs. The gene calls are TRBV7-3 and TRBJ2-1, with 7 bases fitting TRBD2. CDR3 DNA: TGTGCCAGCAGCTTATTGGGACTACAGAACAATGAGCAGTTCTTC. It translates to CASSLLGLQNNEQFF.